The clone carrying this T cell receptor beta chain was counted between two and nine times. What it recognizes is unknown. The data were taken from a study of T cell clonotyping in hematopoietic cell transplantation. Overall study results and limits: Broader posttransplant TCR repertoire diversity was predicted by graft donor and pretransplant recipient Inverse Simpson Index values. After transplant, recipient diversity fell while pathologically expanded clonotypes grew through day 180. Few recipient clonotypes overlapped donors; over 97% were de novo at given depth.

The germline V gene has CDR1 SQVTM and CDR2 ANQGSEA. V was clipped by 7 bases and J by 0 bases, with 14 bases between them. This CDR3 region has 14 residues. The repertoire was sequenced with immunoSEQ multiplex PCR; TCRdb's copy has only in-frame clones and lacks some. Found here are approximately 70,000 clones, 90% to 95% of them singletons; the top ten hold roughly 1.7%. The sample comprised peripheral blood mononuclear cells. The genes are TRBV29-1 and TRBJ2-3; tentatively, D is TRBD1 (6 bases). The TCR originated in a man aged 50 or older in good health. Some clones in this sample may be carry-over from other donors' samples. The CDR3 protein is CSATGPSSTDTQYF. CDR3 bases: TGCAGCGCCACAGGGCCCTCTAGCACAGATACGCAGTATTTT.